This TCR beta chain was profiled in a study of shared clonotypes between healthy human individuals. A note on this clone: The antigen is unknown.

Study-wide findings and caveats: Rarefaction curves obtained for sorted subsets showed sequencing incomplete despite large depth.

At a deep level, the assay was run. Sorted-subset replicate PCR reactions contained 200 to 250 ng DNA, corresponding to about 30,000 T cell genomes. Assay used: immunoSEQ multiplex PCR; TCRdb lists only in-frame clones, some missing. The data show about 1.5 million clones, roughly 96% seen once. Trimming pared 3 bases from V and 0 bases from J, leaving 15 bases between. The germline CDR1 and CDR2 sequences are SGHDT and YYEEEE. The CDR3 consists of 16 residues. This chain joins TRBV5-6 and TRBJ2-5; D not resolved. Sequencing was performed on naive CD4+ T cells sorted from blood. The subset is: CD45RA+ positively selected. The TCR sequence derives from a man under 40 in good health. The CDR3 loop reads CASSWDLNRYQETQYF. The CDR3 DNA follows: TGTGCCAGCAGCTGGGATTTGAACAGATACCAAGAGACCCAGTACTTC.